The 20 T cell receptor beta chains listed next were all sequenced from one sample in a study of blood T cell repertoires in COVID-19. Sequencing used immunoSEQ multiplex PCR; TCRdb keeps in-frame clones, though not all of them. The sample carries some 70,000 clones, 85% recorded once. Sample: peripheral blood. The receptors were gathered from a man older than 75 with acute or convalescent COVID-19.

The chain recombines TRBV7-8 with TRBJ1-1; D is perhaps TRBD1 (5 bases). CDR1 and CDR2 from the germline V gene are SGHVS and FQNEAQ. The CDR3 has 14 amino acids. Trimming removed 5 bases from V and 6 bases from J, with 16 bases in between. The CDR3 nucleotides read TGTGCCAGCAGCCGGGCCAGGGCCCTCGCTGAAGCTTTCTTT. It specifies CASSRARALAEAFF.

This rearrangement joins TRBV18 to TRBJ2-5; possible D gene TRBD1, 6 bases. The CDR3 consists of 15 residues. V shed 1 base and J shed 5 bases, with 14 bases lying between them. The germline CDR1 and CDR2 sequences are KGHSH and LQKENI. The CDR3 DNA reads as TGTGCCAGCTCACCACGTCAGGGGAAGGAGGAGACCCAGTACTTC. It is translated as CASSPRQGKEETQYF.

The sample holds one count of this clone. This chain uses TRBV6-5 with TRBJ1-2; D gene ambiguous. V lost 4 bases to trimming and J lost 5 bases, with 5 bases between them. The CDR3 runs to 11 residues. The germline gives CDR1 MNHEY, CDR2 SVGAGI. CDR3 in DNA: TGTGCCAGCAGTTCAGGTTATGGCTACACCTTC. Translating it yields CASSSGYGYTF.

Points on this clone: Other DNA variants within this sample encode the same CDR3. CDR3 protein: CASSLVRGSNYGYTF. In nucleotides, the CDR3 is TGTGCCAGCAGCTTAGTCCGGGGTTCTAACTATGGCTACACCTTC. The chain joins TRBV7-2 to TRBJ1-2, with D uncertain. Trimming pared 1 base from V and 0 bases from J, leaving 9 bases between. The CDR3 is 15 amino acids. Germline assignment: CDR1 SGHTA and CDR2 FQGNSA.

This chain links TRBV19 with TRBJ1-5, with D possibly being TRBD1 (6 bases). Germline V gene data show CDR1 as LNHDA and CDR2 as SQIVND (reference sequence). The CDR3 consists of 18 residues. V was pared by 5 bases and J by 0 bases, with 20 bases between. The CDR3 is CASSSRVDRSNSNQPQHF. In nucleotides, the CDR3 is TGTGCCAGTAGTTCCCGCGTAGACAGGAGTAATAGCAATCAGCCCCAGCATTTT.

The CDR3 DNA is TGTGCCAGCAGTGGCCAGAACACTGAAGCTTTCTTT. Its translation: CASSGQNTEAFF. The chain recombines TRBV28 with TRBJ1-1; D gene uncertain. Germline V gene data show CDR1 as MDHEN and CDR2 as SYDVKM. The CDR3 loop spans 12 amino acids. Trimming stripped 5 bases from V and 1 base from J, with 5 bases between.

The V and J genes are TRBV29-1 and TRBJ1-1; no firm D call. The V end was cut by 6 bases, the J end by 7 bases, with 12 bases between. This CDR3 region has 11 residues. CDR1 and CDR2 from the germline V gene are SQVTM and ANQGSEA. CDR3 region: CSVGGSLEAFF. The CDR3 nucleotides read TGCAGCGTGGGAGGGTCACTTGAAGCTTTCTTT.

This chain links TRBV6-5 with TRBJ2-3; D is possibly TRBD1 (6 bases). V dropped 5 bases and J dropped 4 bases, with 16 bases sitting between them. The length of the CDR3 is 15 residues. Germline V lookup: CDR1 MNHEY, CDR2 SVGAGI. CDR3 DNA sequence: TGTGCCAGCAGTCAACGGACAGTACTCCCAGATACGCAGTATTTT. Its translation: CASSQRTVLPDTQYF.

The CDR3: CASSRHAGDTQYF. Here the CDR3 DNA reads TGTGCCAGCAGCCGCCACGCGGGGGATACGCAGTATTTT. J is TRBJ2-3 and V is TRBV11-2, with D possibly matching TRBD2 (6 bases). The CDR3 loop spans 13 amino acids. Germline CDR1 SGHAT, CDR2 FQNNGV. The V end was cut by 5 bases, the J end by 6 bases, with 12 bases between.

The chain carries TRBV2 and TRBJ2-3; possible D gene TRBD1, 5 bases. The germline V gene encodes CDR1 SNHLY and CDR2 FYNNEI. V lost 5 bases and J lost 5, with 14 bases in between. There are 14 residues in the CDR3. The CDR3 loop reads CASSSRVYVDTQYF. CDR3 coding DNA: TGTGCCAGCAGTTCCAGGGTTTACGTAGATACGCAGTATTTT.

This chain connects TRBV3-1 (or the pseudogene TRBV3-2) to TRBJ2-1, with D perhaps matching TRBD1 (5 bases). The germline CDR1 and CDR2 sequences are LGHDT and YNNKEL (reference sequence). With 1 base removed from V and 2 bases from J, the gap between germline ends came to 12 bases. The CDR3 loop spans 16 amino acids. The CDR3 protein is CASSQVLQGPYNEQFF. The DNA for the CDR3 is TGTGCCAGCAGCCAAGTACTCCAGGGTCCCTACAATGAGCAGTTCTTC.

The gene calls are TRBV10-3 and TRBJ1-2; 9 nucleotides agree with TRBD1. The germline V gene encodes CDR1 ENHRY and CDR2 SYGVKD. Losses at the gene ends were 6 bases for V and 4 bases for J; bases not matched to a gene: 9. The CDR3 runs to 15 residues. CDR3 loop: CAISSGGTGSYGYTF. CDR3 nucleotides: TGTGCCATCAGCTCTGGTGGGACAGGGAGCTATGGCTACACCTTC.

The chain has TRBV2 and TRBJ1-5, with 7 bases matching TRBD1. Germline assignment: CDR1 SNHLY and CDR2 FYNNEI. Losses at the gene ends were 4 bases for V and 1 base for J; bases not matched to a gene: 4. This CDR3 has 15 residues. The CDR3 spells CASSGQGESNQPQHF. For the CDR3, the DNA is TGTGCCAGCAGTGGACAGGGTGAGAGCAATCAGCCCCAGCATTTT.

The rearrangement joins TRBV11-2 to TRBJ1-1; weak D call: TRBD1 (6 bases). The CDR3 has 13 residues. CDR1 is SGHAT, CDR2 FQNNGV, per germline. The ends were cut back, 5 bases at V and 4 bases at J, with 11 bases in the middle. This CDR3 is CASSMDRLTEAFF. In DNA form, the CDR3 reads TGTGCCAGCAGCATGGACAGACTCACTGAAGCTTTCTTT.

This chain uses TRBV5-1 with TRBJ2-7; 11 nucleotides line up with TRBD2. The CDR3 contains 16 residues. CDR1 is SGHRS, CDR2 YFSETQ, per germline. V trimming: 4 bases; J trimming: 4 bases; junction bases outside the gene matches: 10. The CDR3 protein is CASSLQGTSGKYEQYF. Written as DNA, the CDR3 is TGCGCCAGCAGCCTACAGGGGACTAGCGGAAAATACGAGCAGTACTTC.

This chain connects TRBV5-4 to TRBJ2-1; D is ambiguous. Germline V gene data show CDR1 as SGHNT and CDR2 as YYREEE (reference sequence). The CDR3 is 15 residues long. The V and J ends lost 0 bases and 0 bases respectively, with 7 bases between them. The CDR3 DNA is TGTGCCAGCAGCTTGGGCGGAAGCTCCTACAATGAGCAGTTCTTC. Translating gives CASSLGGSSYNEQFF.

This sequence joins TRBV5-6 and TRBJ1-2; possibly TRBD1 for D (5 bases). The CDR3 sequence is 12 residues long. Trimming cost V 2 bases and J 8 bases, with 10 bases left between them. From germline, CDR1 is SGHDT and CDR2 YYEEEE. The CDR3 sequence: CASSLGEVGYTF. For the CDR3, the DNA is TGTGCCAGCAGCTTAGGGGAGGTCGGCTACACCTTC.

V is TRBV19 and J is TRBJ2-1, with TRBD2 identical over 14 bases. CDR3 length: 14 residues. The V gene end was trimmed by 9 bases and the J gene end by 4 bases; junction bases not matched to a gene: 2. Germline V CDR1 and CDR2: LNHDA, SQIVND (reference sequence). CDR3 in DNA: TGTGCCAGCCGACTAGCGGGAGGGTACAATGAGCAGTTCTTC. It is translated as CASRLAGGYNEQFF. Full variable domain (remainder filled in from reference TRBV19 and TRBJ2-1): DGGITQSPKYLFRKEGQNVTLSCEQNLNHDAMYWYRQDPGQGLRLIYYSQIVNDFQKGDIAEGYSVSREKKESFPLTVTSAQKNPTAFYLCASRLAGGYNEQFFGPGTRLTVL.

The V call is TRBV28, the J call TRBJ1-5, with D possibly matching TRBD1 (5 bases). Trimming shortened V by 2 bases and J by 3 bases, and 14 bases separated the two germline ends. The CDR3 contains 16 residues. The V gene's germline CDR1 is MDHEN and CDR2 SYDVKM. The CDR3 loop is CASSLRGDASNQPQHF. DNA of the CDR3: TGTGCCAGCAGTTTACGGGGGGACGCCTCCAATCAGCCCCAGCATTTT.

The rearrangement uses TRBV7-8 and TRBJ1-1, with 7 nucleotides matching TRBD1. The CDR3 consists of 19 residues. The germline CDR1 and CDR2 sequences are SGHVS and FQNEAQ. Unmatched junction bases numbered 15, after V lost 2 bases and J lost 0 bases. The CDR3 DNA is TGTGCCAGCAGCTTAAGGTTAGGGGGCGCGACGACAATGAACACTGAAGCTTTCTTT. Protein product: CASSLRLGGATTMNTEAFF.